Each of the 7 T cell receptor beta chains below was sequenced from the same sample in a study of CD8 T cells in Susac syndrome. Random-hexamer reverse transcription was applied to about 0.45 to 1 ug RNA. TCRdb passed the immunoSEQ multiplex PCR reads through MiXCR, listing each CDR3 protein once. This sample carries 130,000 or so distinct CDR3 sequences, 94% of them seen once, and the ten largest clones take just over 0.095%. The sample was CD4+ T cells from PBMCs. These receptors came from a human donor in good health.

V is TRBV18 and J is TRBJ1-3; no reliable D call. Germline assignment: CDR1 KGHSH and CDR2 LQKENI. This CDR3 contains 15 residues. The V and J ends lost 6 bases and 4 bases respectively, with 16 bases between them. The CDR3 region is CASSPYDEGGNTIYF. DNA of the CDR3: TGTGCCAGCTCCCCTTACGATGAAGGGGGAAACACCATATATTTT. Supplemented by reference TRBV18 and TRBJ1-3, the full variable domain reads NAGVMQNPRHLVRRRGQEARLRCSPMKGHSHVYWYRQLPEEGLKFMVYLQKENIIDESGMPKERFSAEFPKEGPSILRIQQVVRGDSAAYFCASSPYDEGGNTIYFGEGSWLTVV.

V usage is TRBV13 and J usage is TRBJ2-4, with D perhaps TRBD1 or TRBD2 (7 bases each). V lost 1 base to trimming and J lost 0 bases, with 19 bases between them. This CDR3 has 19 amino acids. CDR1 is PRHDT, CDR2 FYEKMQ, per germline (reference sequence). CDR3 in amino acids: CASSLERDSFLLAKNIQYF. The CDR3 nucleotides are TGTGCCAGCAGCTTAGAGCGGGACAGTTTTTTACTAGCCAAAAACATTCAGTACTTC.

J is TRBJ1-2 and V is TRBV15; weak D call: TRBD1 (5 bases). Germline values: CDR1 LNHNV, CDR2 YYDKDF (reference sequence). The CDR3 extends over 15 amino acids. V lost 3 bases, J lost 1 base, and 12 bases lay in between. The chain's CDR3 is CATSRESQGNYGYTF. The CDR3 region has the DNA TGTGCCACCAGCAGGGAATCTCAGGGTAACTATGGCTACACCTTC.

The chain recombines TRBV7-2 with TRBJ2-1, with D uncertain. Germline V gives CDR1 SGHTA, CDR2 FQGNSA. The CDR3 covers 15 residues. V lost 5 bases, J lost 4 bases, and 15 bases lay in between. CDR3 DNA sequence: TGTGCCAGCAGCCCCTATGGGATCGATTACAATGAGCAGTTCTTC. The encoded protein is CASSPYGIDYNEQFF. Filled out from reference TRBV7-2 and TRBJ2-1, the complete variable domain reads GAGVSQSPSNKVTEKGKDVELRCDPISGHTALYWYRQSLGQGLEFLIYFQGNSAPDKSGLPSDRFSAERTGGSVSTLTIQRTQQEDSAVYLCASSPYGIDYNEQFFGPGTRLTVL.

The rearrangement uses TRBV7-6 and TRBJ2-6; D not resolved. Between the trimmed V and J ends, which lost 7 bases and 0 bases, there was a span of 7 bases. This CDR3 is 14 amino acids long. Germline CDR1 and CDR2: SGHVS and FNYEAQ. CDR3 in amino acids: CASKGFSGANVLTF. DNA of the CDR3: TGTGCCAGCAAGGGATTCTCTGGGGCCAACGTCCTGACTTTC.

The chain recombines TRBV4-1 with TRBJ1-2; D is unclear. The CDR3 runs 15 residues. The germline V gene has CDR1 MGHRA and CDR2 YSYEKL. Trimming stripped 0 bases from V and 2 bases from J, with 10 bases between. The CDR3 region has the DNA TGCGCCAGCAGCCAAGAGACAACTATCAACTATGGCTACACCTTC. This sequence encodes CASSQETTINYGYTF.

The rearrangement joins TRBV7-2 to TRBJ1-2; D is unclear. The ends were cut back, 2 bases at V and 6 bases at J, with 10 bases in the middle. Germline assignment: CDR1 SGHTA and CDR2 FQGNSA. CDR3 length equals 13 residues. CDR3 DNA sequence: TGTGCCAGCAGCTTATTCGGGCAGGATGGCTACACCTTC. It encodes CASSLFGQDGYTF. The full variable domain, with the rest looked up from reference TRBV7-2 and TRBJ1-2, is GAGVSQSPSNKVTEKGKDVELRCDPISGHTALYWYRQSLGQGLEFLIYFQGNSAPDKSGLPSDRFSAERTGGSVSTLTIQRTQQEDSAVYLCASSLFGQDGYTFGSGTRLTVV.